Given below is one T cell receptor beta chain in context. Its antigen is unknown. The CDR3 runs 17 residues. The V gene's germline CDR1 is ENHRY and CDR2 SYGVKD. V was pared by 1 base and J by 0 bases, with 3 bases of the junction left unmatched. The time point is: baseline, week 1 (first vaccination visit). The treatment was: pre-vaccination baseline after standard-of-care therapy. In every donor, the tumor was a new WHO grade 3 or 4 IDH1-mutant, ATRX-lost astrocytoma. This sample was included in a study of a mutant IDH1 vaccine in newly diagnosed glioma. Overall study context: Former treatment meant radiotherapy, temozolomide, or both; the majority had gotten both. Study-level findings and limits: Pseudoprogression appeared unlinked to shifts in leading peripheral T cell clonotypes.

Repertoires were generated with immunoSEQ multiplex PCR, while TCRdb's copy carries only in-frame clones and drops some. The sample contains around 18,000 clones, about 95% of which appear only once. The chain employs TRBV10-3 and TRBJ2-2, with 9 nucleotides matching TRBD1. The sample in question was peripheral blood mononuclear cells (PBMCs), obtained from a glioma patient treated with radiotherapy, temozolomide or both. The sequence came from a woman under 30 with glioma. Some clones in this sample may be carry-over from other donors' samples. The CDR3 here is CAISEFRDRANTGELFF. The DNA for the CDR3 is TGTGCCATCAGTGAGTTTAGGGACAGGGCGAACACCGGGGAGCTGTTTTTT.